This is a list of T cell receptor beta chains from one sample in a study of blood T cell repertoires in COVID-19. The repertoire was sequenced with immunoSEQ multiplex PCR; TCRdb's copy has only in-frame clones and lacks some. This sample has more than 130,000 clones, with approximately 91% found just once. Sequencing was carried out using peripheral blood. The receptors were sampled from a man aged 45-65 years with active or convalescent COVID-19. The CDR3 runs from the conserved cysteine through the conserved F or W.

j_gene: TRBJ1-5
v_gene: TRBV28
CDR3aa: CASSLLQGNSNQPQHF

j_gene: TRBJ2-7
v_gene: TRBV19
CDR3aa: CASSMKATGGYEQYF

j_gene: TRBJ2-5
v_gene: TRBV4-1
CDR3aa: CASSQFQQETQYF

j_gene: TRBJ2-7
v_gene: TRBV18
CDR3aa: CASSPLGTGAYEQYF

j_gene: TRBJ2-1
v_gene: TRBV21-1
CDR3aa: CASSKEQSYNEQFF

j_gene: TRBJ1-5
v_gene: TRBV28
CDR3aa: CASIPLGAVRSNQPQHF

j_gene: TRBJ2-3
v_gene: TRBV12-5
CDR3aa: CASGLGTSGSGADTQYF

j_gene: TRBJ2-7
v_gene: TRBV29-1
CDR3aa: CSAGQVYEQYF

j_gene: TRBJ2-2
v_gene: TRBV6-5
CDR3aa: CASRKTGTGELFF

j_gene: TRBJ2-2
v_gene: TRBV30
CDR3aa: CAWNGQGAGELFF

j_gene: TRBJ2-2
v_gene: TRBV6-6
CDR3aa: CASQRTGELFF

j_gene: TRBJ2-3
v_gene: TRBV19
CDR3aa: CASSPRDRRTDTQYF

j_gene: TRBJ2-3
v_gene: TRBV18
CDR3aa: CASSQTSGRLGTQYF

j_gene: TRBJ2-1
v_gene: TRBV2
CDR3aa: CASSAKDRGYNEQFF

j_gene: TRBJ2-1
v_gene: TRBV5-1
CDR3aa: CASRAGLAGADEQFF

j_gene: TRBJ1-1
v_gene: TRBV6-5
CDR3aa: CASSYSEGDTEAFF

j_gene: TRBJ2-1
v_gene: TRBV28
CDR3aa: CASSFHKDNEQFF

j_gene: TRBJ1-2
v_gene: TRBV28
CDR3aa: CASSLDSVRYGYTF

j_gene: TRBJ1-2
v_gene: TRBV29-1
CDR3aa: CSAGQGRHGYTF

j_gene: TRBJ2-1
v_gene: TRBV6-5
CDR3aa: CASSQDRSSYNEQFF

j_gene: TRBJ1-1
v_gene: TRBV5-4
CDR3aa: CASSLVTMRNTEAFF

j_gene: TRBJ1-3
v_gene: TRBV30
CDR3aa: CAWRPRDIGSGNTIYF

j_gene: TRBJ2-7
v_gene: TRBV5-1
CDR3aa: CASSLSGTGKTYEQYF

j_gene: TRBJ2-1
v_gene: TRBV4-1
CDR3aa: CASSLGQGTNEQFF

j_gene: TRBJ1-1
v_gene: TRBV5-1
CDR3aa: CASSLAAGKTEAFF

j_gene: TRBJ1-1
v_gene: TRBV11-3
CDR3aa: CASSSTGGNTEAFF

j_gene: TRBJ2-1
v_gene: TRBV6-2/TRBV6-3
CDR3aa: CASSYFLAAGLNEQFF

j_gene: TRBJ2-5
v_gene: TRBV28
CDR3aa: CASRSLATSGETQYF

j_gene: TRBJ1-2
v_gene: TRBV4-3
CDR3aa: CASSRSWTGASYGYTF

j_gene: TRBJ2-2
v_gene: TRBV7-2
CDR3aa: CASRPGGGVGTGELFF

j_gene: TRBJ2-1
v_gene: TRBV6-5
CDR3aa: CASNPGQDYNEQFF

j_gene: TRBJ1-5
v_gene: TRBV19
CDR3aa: CASSIRGSNQPQHF

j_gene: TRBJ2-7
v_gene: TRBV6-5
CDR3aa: CASRFHANSYEQYF

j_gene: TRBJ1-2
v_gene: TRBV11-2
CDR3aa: CASSLDGAGRTF

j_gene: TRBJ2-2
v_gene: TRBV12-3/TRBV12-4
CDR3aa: CASSQDTGELFF

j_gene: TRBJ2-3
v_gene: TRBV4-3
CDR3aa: CASSQALVDTQYF

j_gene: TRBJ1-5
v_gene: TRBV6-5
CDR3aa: CASSSTSTGSQPQHF

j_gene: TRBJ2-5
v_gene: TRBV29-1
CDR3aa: CSVDLDRGQETQYF

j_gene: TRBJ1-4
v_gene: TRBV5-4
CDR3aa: CASSQGGGRPNEKLFF

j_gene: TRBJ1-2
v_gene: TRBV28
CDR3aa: CASRELDYGYTF

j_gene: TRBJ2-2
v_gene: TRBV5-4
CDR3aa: CASSLRRTANTGELFF

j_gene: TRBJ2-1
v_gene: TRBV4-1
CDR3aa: CASSRFVAGLDNEQFF